The 14 T cell receptor beta chains in this list originate from one sample, sequenced in a study of cytomegalovirus exposure and HLA in healthy donors. This table comes from immunoSEQ multiplex PCR, and its TCRdb copy is limited to in-frame clones, with some not included. The profile covers about 140,000 clones, with 84% appearing a single time and roughly 1.4% taken by the ten largest. The source material was PBMCs. The receptors were gathered from a woman in her twenties or thirties in good health and CMV-seronegative.

This clone was recorded only once. This chain links TRBV7-9 with TRBJ2-1; the match to TRBD2 covers 11 bases. CDR1 is SEHNR, CDR2 FQNEAQ, per germline (reference sequence). The trim removed 5 bases at V and 4 bases at J, leaving 7 bases unmatched. The CDR3 contains 16 residues. CDR3 DNA: TGTGCCAGCAGCACCCGACTAGCGGGGAAGTACAATGAGCAGTTCTTC. This translates into CASSTRLAGKYNEQFF.

The chain is built from TRBV11-2 and TRBJ2-2; TRBD1 might be the D (6 bases). Deletions cut 5 bases from V and 0 bases from J, with 13 bases between. Per germline, CDR1 SGHAT and CDR2 FQNNGV. The CDR3 is 16 amino acids. The CDR3 sequence: CASSPHGQPNTGELFF. As DNA, the CDR3 is TGTGCCAGCAGCCCCCATGGACAGCCGAACACCGGGGAGCTGTTTTTT.

The V call is TRBV6-1, the J call TRBJ2-1; D call uncertain. Looked up from germline, CDR1 is MNHNS and CDR2 is SASEGT. The CDR3 has 13 residues. The germline V and J ends were trimmed by 4 bases and 3 bases, with 7 bases remaining between them. The CDR3 bases are TGTGCCAGCAGTGTTGGCCACTACAATGAGCAGTTCTTC. This sequence encodes CASSVGHYNEQFF.

This chain uses TRBV5-1 with TRBJ1-1; 7 positions match TRBD1. Germline V gives CDR1 SGHRS, CDR2 YFSETQ. The V and J ends lost 1 base and 1 base, in that order; junction bases with no gene match: 4. CDR3 length: 15 amino acids. CDR3 sequence reads: CASSLTGQTNTEAFF. The CDR3 nucleotides are TGCGCCAGCAGCTTGACGGGACAGACGAACACTGAAGCTTTCTTT.

The chain carries TRBV5-6 and TRBJ2-2; 12 nucleotides match TRBD1. The junction had 6 bases not matched to a gene; V was cut back by 4 bases and J by 5 bases. The germline V gene has CDR1 SGHDT and CDR2 YYEEEE. This CDR3 contains 16 residues. The CDR3 is CASSIRDRGRTGELFF. The CDR3 DNA reads TGTGCCAGCAGCATAAGGGACAGGGGGCGTACCGGGGAGCTGTTTTTT.

The J gene is TRBJ2-2, the V gene TRBV27; D possibly corresponds to TRBD2 (5 bases). The CDR3 totals 13 residues. Germline V gene lookup returns CDR1 MNHEY and CDR2 SMNVEV (reference sequence). V lost 7 bases to trimming and J lost 7 bases, with 13 bases between them. This chain's CDR3 is CASKRGSHGELFF. The CDR3 region has the DNA TGTGCCAGCAAACGAGGGTCCCACGGGGAGCTGTTTTTT.

The chain carries TRBV10-1 and TRBJ2-1; tentative D call: TRBD1 (6 bases). CDR1 is WNHNN, CDR2 SYGVQD, per germline (reference sequence). Between the trimmed V and J ends, which lost 3 bases and 7 bases, there was a span of 13 bases. There are 14 residues in the CDR3. The CDR3 DNA follows: TGCGCCAGCAGTGATTGGGGGCGCGTAAATGAGCAGTTCTTC. Protein sequence: CASSDWGRVNEQFF.

A few counts support this clone. The V call is TRBV9, the J call TRBJ2-2; D gene ambiguous. Between the trimmed V and J ends, which lost 0 bases and 7 bases, there was a span of 7 bases. Germline loops: CDR1 SGDLS, CDR2 YYNGEE. CDR3 length: 13 amino acids. In nucleotides, the CDR3 is TGTGCCAGCAGCGTAGATCGGGTCGGGGAGCTGTTTTTT. Amino acid sequence: CASSVDRVGELFF.

The genes are TRBV5-4 and TRBJ2-1; D is undetermined. Germline CDR1 and CDR2: SGHNT and YYREEE (reference sequence). The CDR3 runs to 14 residues. Trimming pared 9 bases from V and 0 bases from J, leaving 13 bases between. The CDR3 nucleotides read TGTGCCACCGCTCGGTGGAGCTCCTACAATGAGCAGTTCTTC. Protein product: CATARWSSYNEQFF.

This chain links TRBV5-1 with TRBJ2-3, with TRBD1 identical over 7 bases. Germline V lookup: CDR1 SGHRS, CDR2 YFSETQ. V trimming: 0 bases; J trimming: 1 base; junction bases outside the gene matches: 2. This CDR3 spans 15 amino acids. The CDR3 loop reads CASSLGDSRTDTQYF. CDR3 DNA sequence: TGCGCCAGCAGCTTGGGGGACAGTCGCACAGATACGCAGTATTTT.

The CDR3 sequence: CASSLYRGETGELFF. The DNA of the CDR3 is TGCGCCAGCAGCTTGTACAGGGGGGAAACCGGGGAGCTGTTTTTT. The J gene is TRBJ2-2, the V gene TRBV5-1, with TRBD1 identical over 8 bases. CDR3 length: 15 residues. Germline-derived CDR1 and CDR2 are SGHRS and YFSETQ. The junction had 4 bases not matched to a gene; V was cut back by 1 base and J by 5 bases.

V gene TRBV2 combines with J gene TRBJ2-2; 13 bases agree with TRBD2. CDR1 is SNHLY and CDR2 is FYNNEI in the germline V gene. CDR3 size: 16 residues. After removal of 4 bases from V and 1 base from J, the junction contained 0 bases not matched to a gene. The CDR3 is CASSGLAGGNTGELFF. The CDR3 region has the DNA TGTGCCAGCAGTGGACTAGCGGGGGGGAACACCGGGGAGCTGTTTTTT.

The table lists this clone with a count of one. V is TRBV18 and J is TRBJ1-1; no firm D call. The CDR3 runs 14 residues. V was clipped by 3 bases and J by 1 base, with 9 bases between them. Germline V CDR1 and CDR2: KGHSH, LQKENI. CDR3 coding DNA: TGTGCCAGCTCACCTATTACCGGGAACACTGAAGCTTTCTTT. As protein: CASSPITGNTEAFF.

The rearrangement joins TRBV7-9 to TRBJ2-2; no reliable D call. V was cut by 6 bases and J by 0 bases, with 5 bases left in between. In germline, CDR1 is SEHNR, CDR2 FQNEAQ (reference sequence). The length of the CDR3 is 13 residues. This CDR3 is CASSRANTGELFF. For the CDR3, the DNA is TGTGCCAGCAGTCGGGCGAACACCGGGGAGCTGTTTTTT.